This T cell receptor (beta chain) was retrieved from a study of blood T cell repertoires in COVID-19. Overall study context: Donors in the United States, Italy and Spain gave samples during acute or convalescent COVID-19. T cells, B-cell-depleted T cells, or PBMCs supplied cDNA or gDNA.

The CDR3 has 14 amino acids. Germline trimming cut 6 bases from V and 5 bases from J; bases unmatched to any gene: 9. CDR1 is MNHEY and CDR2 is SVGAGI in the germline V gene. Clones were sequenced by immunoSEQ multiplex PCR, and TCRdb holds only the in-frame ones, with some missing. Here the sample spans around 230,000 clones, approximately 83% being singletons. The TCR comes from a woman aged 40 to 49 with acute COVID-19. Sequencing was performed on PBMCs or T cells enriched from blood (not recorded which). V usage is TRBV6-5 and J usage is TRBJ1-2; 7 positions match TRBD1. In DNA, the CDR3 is TGTGCCAGCAGGCCACTAGGGGGACAGTATGGCTACACCTTC. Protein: CASRPLGGQYGYTF.